This passage covers 18 T cell receptor beta chains from one sample sequenced in a study of OX40 agonist ivuxolimab in advanced cancers. Produced via immunoSEQ multiplex PCR; TCRdb's table is partial and in-frame only. The sample contains about 57,000 clones, over 80% of which appear only once. The sample was CD4+ or CD8+ T cells sorted from blood, taken in a trial of the OX40 agonist ivuxolimab. The receptors shown here come from an adult with an advanced solid tumor such as melanoma, head and neck, liver or kidney cancer.

This clone showed up just a few times. The rearrangement uses TRBV6-5 and TRBJ2-7; a weak D match, TRBD2 (5 bases). With 6 bases removed from V and 5 bases from J, the gap between germline ends came to 17 bases. The V gene's germline CDR1 is MNHEY and CDR2 SVGAGI. The CDR3 length is 14 residues. In nucleotides, the CDR3 is TGTGCCAGCAGCGCCGGGATAACGGCGAACGAGCAGTACTTC. Its translation: CASSAGITANEQYF.

This clone has only a few counts. The chain links TRBV19 to TRBJ1-5; D not resolved. The CDR3 covers 12 residues. The germline V gene encodes CDR1 LNHDA and CDR2 SQIVND (reference sequence). Trimming shortened V by 2 bases and J by 6 bases, and 5 bases separated the two germline ends. The CDR3 is CASSIRTQPQHF. The CDR3 DNA reads as TGTGCCAGTAGTATACGAACTCAGCCCCAGCATTTT.

In its sample, this clone ranks as medium-sized. The chain recombines TRBV5-1 with TRBJ1-3; unclear D gene. This CDR3 is built from 14 residues. Per germline, CDR1 SGHRS and CDR2 YFSETQ. Trimming stripped 7 bases from V and 0 bases from J, with 11 bases between. In nucleotides, the CDR3 is TGCGCCAGCGGCCTAGAGAGCTCTGGAAACACCATATATTTT. As protein: CASGLESSGNTIYF. The full variable domain, its missing parts supplied by reference TRBV5-1 and TRBJ1-3, is KAGVTQTPRYLIKTRGQQVTLSCSPISGHRSVSWYQQTPGQGLQFLFEYFSETQRNKGNFPGRFSGRQFSNSRSEMNVSTLELGDSALYLCASGLESSGNTIYFGEGSWLTVV.

The V call is TRBV30, the J call TRBJ2-7; D gene ambiguous. V was pared by 3 bases and J by 1 base, with 7 bases between. This CDR3 is 12 amino acids long. CDR1 and CDR2 (germline): GTSNPN, SVGIG (reference sequence). The CDR3 DNA reads as TGTGCCTGGAGGGTCAGATCCTACGAGCAGTACTTC. The encoded protein is CAWRVRSYEQYF.

This clone was observed a single time. CDR3 in DNA: TGTGCCAGCAGCTCCGGGAAGCTAGCGGGGGGACAAGAGACCCAGTACTTC. It yields the protein CASSSGKLAGGQETQYF. The rearrangement links TRBV7-9 to TRBJ2-5; 11 bases are a match to TRBD2. V was clipped by 4 bases and J by 2 bases; unmatched bases: 9. CDR1 and CDR2 (germline): SEHNR, FQNEAQ (reference sequence). The CDR3 covers 17 residues.

This clone was seen once. This chain joins TRBV7-9 and TRBJ1-3, with 10 bases matching TRBD1. This CDR3 contains 19 residues. Germline-derived CDR1 and CDR2 are SEHNR and FQNEAQ (reference sequence). Trimming took 3 bases from V and 3 from J; bases not matched to a gene: 14. The CDR3 DNA reads TGTGCCAGCAGCTTGTATACTTGGGACAGGGGTGTTTTTGGAAACACCATATATTTT. Encoded protein: CASSLYTWDRGVFGNTIYF.

The CDR3 here is CASSEVMDEKLFF. CDR3 coding DNA: TGTGCCAGCAGTGAAGTAATGGATGAAAAACTGTTTTTT. The chain has TRBV6-5 and TRBJ1-4; D unclear. Trimming pared 5 bases from V and 6 bases from J, leaving 10 bases between. Germline V gives CDR1 MNHEY, CDR2 SVGAGI. CDR3 size: 13 residues.

This clone was observed once. The chain joins TRBV5-4 to TRBJ2-3; TRBD2 aligns across 9 bases. Germline V gene sequence: CDR1 SGHNT, CDR2 YYREEE (reference sequence). Germline trimming cut 4 bases from V and 4 bases from J; bases unmatched to any gene: 22. The CDR3 covers 20 residues. As DNA, the CDR3 is TGTGCCAGCAGCGAACCGGGACTAGCTAAGAGTCCCTCCAGAGCAGATACGCAGTATTTT. Its protein product is CASSEPGLAKSPSRADTQYF.

The chain recombines TRBV13 with TRBJ2-7; 9 bases match TRBD1. CDR1 is PRHDT, CDR2 FYEKMQ, per germline (reference sequence). The V and J ends lost 5 bases and 10 bases, in that order; junction bases with no gene match: 18. The CDR3 is made up of 16 amino acids. CDR3 DNA: TGTGCCAGCAGCCCTAGGGACAGGGATGGTACCCTGGGACAGTACTTC. This encodes CASSPRDRDGTLGQYF.

The genes are TRBV27 and TRBJ2-5; 7 bases fit TRBD1. CDR3 size: 14 residues. Losses at the gene ends were 5 bases for V and 1 base for J; bases not matched to a gene: 4. Germline CDR1 and CDR2: MNHEY and SMNVEV (reference sequence). This CDR3 is CASSRGDSQETQYF. CDR3 sequence (DNA): TGTGCCAGCAGTAGAGGGGACAGCCAAGAGACCCAGTACTTC.

The rearrangement uses TRBV5-4 and TRBJ2-7, with TRBD1 identical over 9 bases. Germline V gene data show CDR1 as SGHNT and CDR2 as YYREEE (reference sequence). Trimming cost V 4 bases and J 3 bases; bases outside gene matches: 11. The CDR3 covers 16 residues. The CDR3 DNA follows: TGTGCCAGCAGCCCCAAGGGGGGGACAGGGAGCTACGAGCAGTACTTC. Translation gives CASSPKGGTGSYEQYF. The full variable domain, in which reference TRBV5-4 and TRBJ2-7 provide the parts outside the CDR3, is ETGVTQSPTHLIKTRGQQVTLRCSSQSGHNTVSWYQQALGQGPQFIFQYYREEENGRGNFPPRFSGLQFPNYSSELNVNALELDDSALYLCASSPKGGTGSYEQYFGPGTRLTVT.

The rearrangement links TRBV7-2 to TRBJ1-5; D not certain. Germline loops: CDR1 SGHTA, CDR2 FQGNSA. Between the trimmed V and J ends, which lost 0 bases and 9 bases, there was a span of 15 bases. The CDR3 runs to 15 residues. CDR3 in DNA: TGTGCCAGCAGCTTAGCGGCGAGTCCGGCGGGGCCCCAGCATTTT. As protein: CASSLAASPAGPQHF. Variable domain in full (rest from reference TRBV7-2 and TRBJ1-5): GAGVSQSPSNKVTEKGKDVELRCDPISGHTALYWYRQSLGQGLEFLIYFQGNSAPDKSGLPSDRFSAERTGGSVSTLTIQRTQQEDSAVYLCASSLAASPAGPQHFGDGTRLSIL.

The chain combines TRBV6-5 with TRBJ1-2; 12 positions agree with TRBD1. With 5 bases clipped from V and 8 bases from J, the junction kept 3 bases outside the gene matches. The germline V gene encodes CDR1 MNHEY and CDR2 SVGAGI. This CDR3 region has 13 residues. The CDR3 DNA sequence: TGTGCCAGCAGTCCCGGGACAGGGGGCGGCTACACCTTC. Translated, it gives CASSPGTGGGYTF.

In its sample, this clone was seen once. V usage is TRBV30 and J usage is TRBJ1-1, with D unresolved. CDR1 is GTSNPN, CDR2 SVGIG, per germline (reference sequence). This CDR3 comprises 14 residues. The germline V and J ends were trimmed by 2 bases and 6 bases, with 16 bases remaining between them. CDR3 in DNA: TGTGCCTGGAGTTATGACCCAAGGGAGGCTGAAGCTTTCTTT. Protein product: CAWSYDPREAEAFF.

The rearrangement joins TRBV30 to TRBJ1-3; D may be TRBD1 (5 bases). The germline V gene encodes CDR1 GTSNPN and CDR2 SVGIG (reference sequence). V was shortened by 7 bases and J by 0 bases, with 13 bases between the two germline ends. The CDR3 totals 14 residues. The CDR3 spells CASSGSFSGNTIYF. The CDR3, as DNA: TGTGCCTCCTCAGGGTCCTTCTCTGGAAACACCATATATTTT. The whole variable domain, filled in from reference TRBV30 and TRBJ1-3, reads SQTIHQWPATLVQPVGSPLSLECTVEGTSNPNLYWYRQAAGRGLQLLFYSVGIGQISSEVPQNLSASRPQDRQFILSSKKLLLSDSGFYLCASSGSFSGNTIYFGEGSWLTVV.

The chain combines TRBV11-2 with TRBJ1-3; D not certain. Germline CDR1 is SGHAT and CDR2 is FQNNGV. This CDR3 spans 16 amino acids. Trimming left V 1 base short and J 1 base short, with 11 bases between. Here the CDR3 DNA reads TGTGCCAGCAGCTTAGGAAGAGGGTTGTCTGGAAACACCATATATTTT. Translated, it gives CASSLGRGLSGNTIYF.

This clone has more than one count but fewer than ten. This sequence joins TRBV19 and TRBJ1-2, with D uncertain. Trimming removed 5 bases at V and 0 bases at J, with 10 bases between. Germline CDR1 reads LNHDA; CDR2 reads SQIVND (reference sequence). The CDR3 sequence is 14 residues long. The CDR3 region is CASSLAHTNYGYTF. For the CDR3, the DNA is TGTGCCAGTAGTCTTGCACATACTAACTATGGCTACACCTTC.

The rearrangement uses TRBV6-1 and TRBJ2-3; D is perhaps TRBD1 (5 bases). Per the germline V gene, CDR1 is MNHNS and CDR2 is SASEGT. With 6 bases removed from V and 6 bases from J, the gap between germline ends came to 19 bases. This CDR3 comprises 15 residues. CDR3 DNA: TGTGCCAGCAGGGATGGGGCTACTTCGAGGGATACGCAGTATTTT. Translating gives CASRDGATSRDTQYF.